The sequence of this TCR beta chain was determined in a study of T cell clonality in common variable immunodeficiency (dated by TCRdb to about 2015). CVID samples and control samples contributed equivalent amounts of genomic DNA as sequencing input. For every sample, a 60 bp segment covering the rearranged TCRbeta CDR3 region was amplified and then sequenced. The immunoSEQ assay, a bias-corrected multiplex PCR with high-throughput sequencing, was employed for TCRbeta amplification. As for the authors' bioinformatics: Each unique nucleotide sequence was treated as a clone and annotated with V, D and J genes, copy number and frequency. Sequences were labeled productive if in frame, and non-productive if out of frame or containing stop codons. As previously described, clonality was calculated on the basis of Shannon's entropy. Mean CDR3 Kyte-Doolittle hydropathy was derived from the predicted amino acid sequences of productive clones. Using the R hclust function, scaled V gene usage was clustered hierarchically with Manhattan distance and complete linkage. To assess clone sharing by CDR3 amino acid sequence, 12 repertoires per group were resampled over 100 rounds. The repertoires were screened for around 70 published EBV-specific TCRbeta sequences and a few hundred published CMV-specific TCRbeta sequences. Analysis left out a couple of CVID samples that produced under 10,000 sequences, so 45 or so CVID repertoires remained. Drawn from immuneACCESS, this table holds only the in-frame rearrangements with V and J called that TCRdb kept. Clones are partly lost; checked studies trace under half to an unresolved V gene and leave the rest unexplained. The DNA gave D and trimming, while V, J and clone size come from that table. With around 39,000 clones recorded, this sample contains no clone counted only once. The ten largest clones take up less than 4.5% of the sample.

Most of the CVID patients and most of the healthy controls were of Caucasian heritage. Heparinized peripheral whole blood samples of roughly 5 to 9 ml were obtained from each donor. TCRbeta CDR3 repertoires were sequenced from genomic DNA of adults with common variable immune deficiency (CVID) and healthy adult controls. There were 22 healthy adult volunteers in the control group (12 female and about ten male), ranging in age from about 20 to 66 years, with a mean age of about 36. Diluted blood was density-centrifuged over Hypaque 1077 or Ficoll-Paque to isolate peripheral blood mononuclear cells. Genomic DNA was extracted from unsorted mononuclear cells by Qiagen column purification or by a centrifugation-based method. Concerning this clone itself: The specificity of this receptor is unknown. Sequencing ends 3 residues short of the CDR3 end; the germline J gene provides the rest.

Based on the germline V gene, the CDR1 and CDR2 sequences are SGHRS and YFSETQ. CDR3 length: 14 amino acids, cysteine to phenylalanine. Shown are 33 bases from within the CDR3, in frame from base 1. Summary of the overall study and its limitations: Even though DNA input was equal, the average per sample came to 82,000 or so unique sequences for controls compared with 30,000 to 40,000 for CVID samples. The authors noted that sequencing repertoires of T cell subpopulations would be needed to clarify what caused the increased clonality in CVID. Fewer deletions and N-nucleotide insertions were reportedly observed in CVID TCRbeta sequences, and highly modified clones with 13 or more V deletions were reportedly absent from CVID TCRbeta sequences. TCRbeta clonality was higher in CVID subjects than in healthy controls (t-test p = 0.018), and the increase was most characteristic of about a third of subjects. Healthy controls shared more TCRbeta clones with each other than CVID subjects shared among themselves (p < 0.0001). Patient heterogeneity within the CVID cohort put limits on correlating repertoire features with clinical complications.

Sequenced sample: peripheral blood mononuclear cells. The sequence was obtained from a person aged 18 to 75 in good health. This receptor chain uses TRBV5-1 and TRBJ2-3, with TRBD1 identical over 9 junction bases. CDR3 reads: CASSSDRGEETQYF. CDR3 DNA, as far as it was read: TGCGCCAGCAGCTCGGACAGGGGAGAAGAGACG.